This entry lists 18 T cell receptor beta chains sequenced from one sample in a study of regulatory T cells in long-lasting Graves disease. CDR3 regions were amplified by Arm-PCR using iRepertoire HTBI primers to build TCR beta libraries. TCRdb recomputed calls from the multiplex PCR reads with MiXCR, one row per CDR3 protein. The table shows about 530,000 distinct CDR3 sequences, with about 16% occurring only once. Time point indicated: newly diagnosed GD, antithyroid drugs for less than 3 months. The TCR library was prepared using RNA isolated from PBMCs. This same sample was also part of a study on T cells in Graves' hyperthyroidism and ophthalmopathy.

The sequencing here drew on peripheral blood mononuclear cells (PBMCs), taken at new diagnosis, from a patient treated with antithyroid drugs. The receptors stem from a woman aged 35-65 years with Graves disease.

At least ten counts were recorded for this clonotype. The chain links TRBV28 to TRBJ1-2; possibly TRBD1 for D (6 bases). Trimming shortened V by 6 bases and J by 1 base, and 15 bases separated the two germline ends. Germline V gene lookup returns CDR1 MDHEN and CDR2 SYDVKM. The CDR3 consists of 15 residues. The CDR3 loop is CASRAADSFNYGYTF. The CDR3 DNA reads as TGTGCCAGCAGGGCAGCGGACAGTTTTAACTATGGCTACACCTTC.

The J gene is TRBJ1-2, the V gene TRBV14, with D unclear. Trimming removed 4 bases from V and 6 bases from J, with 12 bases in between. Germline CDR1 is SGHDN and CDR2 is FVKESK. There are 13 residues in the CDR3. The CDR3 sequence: CASSRGFGDGYTF. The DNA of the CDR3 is TGTGCCAGCAGCCGCGGGTTTGGGGATGGCTACACCTTC.

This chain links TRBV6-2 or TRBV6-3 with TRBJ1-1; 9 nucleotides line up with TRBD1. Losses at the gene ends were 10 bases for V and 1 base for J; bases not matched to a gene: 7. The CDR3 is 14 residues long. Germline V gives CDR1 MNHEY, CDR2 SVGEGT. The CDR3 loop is CAMRPGQGNTEAFF. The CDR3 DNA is TGTGCCATGCGACCGGGACAGGGGAACACTGAAGCTTTCTTT.

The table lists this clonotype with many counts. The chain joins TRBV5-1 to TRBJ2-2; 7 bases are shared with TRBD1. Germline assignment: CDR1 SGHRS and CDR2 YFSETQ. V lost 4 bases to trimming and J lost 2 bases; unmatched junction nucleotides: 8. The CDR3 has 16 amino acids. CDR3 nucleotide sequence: TGCGCCAGCAGCCACAACCGGGACAGAAACACCGGGGAGCTGTTTTTT. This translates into CASSHNRDRNTGELFF.

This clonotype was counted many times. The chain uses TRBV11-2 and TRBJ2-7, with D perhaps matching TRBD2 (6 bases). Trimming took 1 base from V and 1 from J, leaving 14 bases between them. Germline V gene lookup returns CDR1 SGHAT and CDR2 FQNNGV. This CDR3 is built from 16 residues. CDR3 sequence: CASSLASAGTSYEQYF. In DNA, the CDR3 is TGTGCCAGCAGCTTAGCTTCGGCGGGGACTTCCTACGAGCAGTACTTC.

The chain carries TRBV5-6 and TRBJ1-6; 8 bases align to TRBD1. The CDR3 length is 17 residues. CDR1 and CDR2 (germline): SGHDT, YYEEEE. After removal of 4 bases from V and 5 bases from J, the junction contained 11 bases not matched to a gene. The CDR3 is CASSASRGQVDNSPLHF. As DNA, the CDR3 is TGTGCCAGCAGCGCGAGTAGGGGACAGGTGGATAATTCACCCCTCCACTTT. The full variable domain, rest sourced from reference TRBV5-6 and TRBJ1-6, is DAGVTQSPTHLIKTRGQQVTLRCSPKSGHDTVSWYQQALGQGPQFIFQYYEEEERQRGNFPDRFSGHQFPNYSSELNVNALLLGDSALYLCASSASRGQVDNSPLHFGNGTRLTVT.

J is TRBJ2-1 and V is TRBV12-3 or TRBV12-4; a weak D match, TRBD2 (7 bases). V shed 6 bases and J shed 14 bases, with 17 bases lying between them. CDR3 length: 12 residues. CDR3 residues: CASSLGAGAKFF. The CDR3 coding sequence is TGTGCCAGCAGCCTTGGGGCGGGGGCCAAGTTCTTC.

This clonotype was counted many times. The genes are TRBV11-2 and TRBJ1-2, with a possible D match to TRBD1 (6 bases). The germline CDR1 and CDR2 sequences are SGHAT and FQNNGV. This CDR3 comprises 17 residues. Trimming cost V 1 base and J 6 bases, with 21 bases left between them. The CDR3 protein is CASSLGRWGAGVDGYTF. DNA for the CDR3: TGTGCCAGCAGCTTAGGAAGATGGGGGGCTGGGGTAGATGGCTACACCTTC.

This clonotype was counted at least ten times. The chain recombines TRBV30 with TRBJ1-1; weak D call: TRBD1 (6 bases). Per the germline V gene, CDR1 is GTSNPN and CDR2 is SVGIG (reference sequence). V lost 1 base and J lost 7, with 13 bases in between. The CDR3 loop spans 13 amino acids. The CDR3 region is CAWSALQGNEAFF. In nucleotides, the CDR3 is TGTGCCTGGAGTGCCTTACAGGGAAATGAAGCTTTCTTT.

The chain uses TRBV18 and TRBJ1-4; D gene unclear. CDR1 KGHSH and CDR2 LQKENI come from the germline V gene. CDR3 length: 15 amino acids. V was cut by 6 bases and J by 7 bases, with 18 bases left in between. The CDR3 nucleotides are TGTGCCAGCTCCGCAACGACCCCGCGGGGTGAAAAACTGTTTTTT. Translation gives CASSATTPRGEKLFF.

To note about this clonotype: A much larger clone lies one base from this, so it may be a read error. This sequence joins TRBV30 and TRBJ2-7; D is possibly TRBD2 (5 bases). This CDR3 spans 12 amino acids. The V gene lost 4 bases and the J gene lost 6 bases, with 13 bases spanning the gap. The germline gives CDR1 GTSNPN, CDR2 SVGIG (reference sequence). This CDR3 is CAWTFGSSEQYF. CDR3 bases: TGTGCCTGGACCTTTGGGAGTTCCGAGCAGTACTTC.

CDR3 sequence: CASTGPISGNTIYF. The CDR3 nucleotides read TGTGCCAGCACGGGCCCGATCTCTGGAAACACCATATATTTT. The V gene is TRBV28, the J gene TRBJ1-3, with D uncertain. This CDR3 region has 14 residues. Deletions cut 7 bases from V and 0 bases from J, with 10 bases between. Germline CDR1 is MDHEN and CDR2 is SYDVKM.

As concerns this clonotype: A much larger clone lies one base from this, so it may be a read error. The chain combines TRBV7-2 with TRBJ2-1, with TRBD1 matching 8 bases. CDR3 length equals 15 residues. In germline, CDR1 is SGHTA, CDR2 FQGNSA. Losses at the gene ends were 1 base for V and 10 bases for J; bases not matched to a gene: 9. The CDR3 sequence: CASSLVGTGLYEQFF. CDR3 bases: TGTGCCAGCAGCTTAGTTGGGACAGGACTATACGAGCAGTTCTTC.

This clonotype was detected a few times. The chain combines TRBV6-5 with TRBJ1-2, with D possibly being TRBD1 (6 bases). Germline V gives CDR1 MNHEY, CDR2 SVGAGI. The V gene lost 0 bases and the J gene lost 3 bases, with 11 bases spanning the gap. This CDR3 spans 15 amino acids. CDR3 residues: CASSYSEGEDYGYTF. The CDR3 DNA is TGTGCCAGCAGTTACTCGGAGGGGGAAGACTATGGCTACACCTTC.

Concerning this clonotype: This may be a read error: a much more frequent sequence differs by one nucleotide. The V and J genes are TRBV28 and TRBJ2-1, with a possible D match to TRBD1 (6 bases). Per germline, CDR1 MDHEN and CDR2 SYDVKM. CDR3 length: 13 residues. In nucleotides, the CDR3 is TGTGCCAGCAGTGCGACAGGACACAATGAGCTGTTCTTC. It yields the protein CASSATGHNELFF. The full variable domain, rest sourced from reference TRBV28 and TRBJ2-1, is DVKVTQSSRYLVKRTGEKVFLECVQDMDHENMFWYRQDPGLGLRLIYFSYDVKMKEKGDIPEGYSVSREKKERFSLILESASTNQTSMYLCASSATGHNELFFGPGTRLTVL.

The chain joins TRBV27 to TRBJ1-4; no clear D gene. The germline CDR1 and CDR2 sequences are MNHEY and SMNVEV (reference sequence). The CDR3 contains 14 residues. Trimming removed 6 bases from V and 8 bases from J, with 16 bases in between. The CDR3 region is CASSPNVPSEKLFF. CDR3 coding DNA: TGTGCCAGCAGCCCAAACGTTCCTAGCGAAAAACTGTTTTTT.

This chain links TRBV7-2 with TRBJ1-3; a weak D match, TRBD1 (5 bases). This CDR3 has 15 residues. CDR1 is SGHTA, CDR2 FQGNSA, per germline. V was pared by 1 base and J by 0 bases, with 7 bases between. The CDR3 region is CASSLDRISGNTIYF. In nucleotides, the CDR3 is TGTGCCAGCAGCTTAGACAGGATCTCTGGAAACACCATATATTTT.

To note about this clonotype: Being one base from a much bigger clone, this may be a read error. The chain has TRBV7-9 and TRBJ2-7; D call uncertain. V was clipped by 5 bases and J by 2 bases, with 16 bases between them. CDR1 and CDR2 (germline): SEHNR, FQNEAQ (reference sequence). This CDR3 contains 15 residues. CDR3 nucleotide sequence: TGTGCCAGCAGCACCCGACTGGCAGGTCCCTACGAGCAGTACTTC. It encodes CASSTRLAGPYEQYF. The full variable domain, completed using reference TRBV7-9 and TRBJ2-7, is DTGVSQNPRHKITKRGQNVTFRCDPISEHNRLYWYRQTLGQGPEFLTYFQNEAQLEKSRLLSDRFSAERPKGSFSTLEIQRTEQGDSAMYLCASSTRLAGPYEQYFGPGTRLTVT.